The entry below gives a single T cell receptor (beta chain) sequence along with its context. The antigen remains unidentified. CDR3 length: 15 amino acids. CDR1 and CDR2 (germline): DFQATT, SNEGSKA (reference sequence). TCRdb reprocessed the 5' RACE reads, keeping one entry per CDR3 protein, no DNA. The ten top clones account for under 7.5%, within a sample of roughly 420,000 distinct CDR3 sequences. These data are taken from a study of T cells expressing NK-cell markers. Study background: Beta-chain profiling covered CD3+CD56+NKG2C+, CD3+CD56+NKG2C- and CD3+CD56-NKG2C+ sorted subsets. Study-wide points: As a fraction of CD8+ T cells, dominant NKG2C+ clonotypes reached roughly 1.0-7.5% in six donors. These clonotypes, the leaders elsewhere, also led the CD3+CD56-NKG2C+ fraction in four donors.

The specimen was blood T cells: a sorted CD56 or NKG2C T cell subset, CD4+ or CD8+ T cells, or bulk PBMC T cells (not recorded which). The chain is built from TRBV20-1 and TRBJ2-1; the TCRdb call, TRBD2, lacks DNA for checking. The TCR originated in a woman between 18 and 70 years old in good health. The CDR3 is CSAREDLADHNEQFF.